Listed below are T cell receptor beta chains from one sample, sequenced in a study of spatial heterogeneity in lung cancer. TCRdb ran MiXCR on the 5' RACE reads and lists one entry per CDR3 protein. The sample contains about 92,000 distinct CDR3 sequences, approximately 12% of which appear only once. Material: PBMCs, obtained at surgery. The receptors originated from a male donor with early-stage non-small cell lung cancer. Each CDR3 is given with its conserved first and last residue. D genes are given only for firm matches. Clone size, where shown, is once, few, many, or a class for clones that have expanded.

abundance	len	v_gene	j_gene	d_gene	CDR3aa	CDR3nt
few	17	TRBV6-2/TRBV6-3	TRBJ2-7	TRBD2	CASSSMGGGRVSYEQYF	TGTGCCAGCAGTTCCATGGGGGGCGGGAGGGTCTCCTACGAGCAGTACTTC
many	15	TRBV20-1	TRBJ2-3	-	CSARRSGGATDTQYF	TGCAGTGCTAGACGCAGCGGAGGGGCCACAGATACGCAGTATTTT
-	15	TRBV5-1	TRBJ2-5	-	CTSSLLGTYQETQYF	TGCACCAGCAGCTTGCTCGGGACATACCAAGAGACCCAGTACTTC
many	16	TRBV7-2	TRBJ2-3	TRBD2	CASSLKRGGGIGTQYF	TGTGCCAGCAGCTTGAAGCGGGGGGGCGGAATAGGTACGCAGTATTTT
-	14	TRBV7-2	TRBJ2-1	TRBD1	CASSNRQGANEQFF	TGTGCCAGCAGCAACCGACAGGGGGCCAATGAGCAGTTCTTC
many	15	TRBV7-2	TRBJ2-2	TRBD1	CASSPWDRGTGELFF	TGTGCCAGCAGCCCCTGGGACAGGGGCACCGGGGAGCTGTTTTTT
-	14	TRBV9	TRBJ2-1	TRBD2	CASSVSTGGNEQFF	TGTGCCAGCAGCGTCAGTACGGGAGGGAATGAGCAGTTCTTC
-	13	TRBV6-5	TRBJ2-7	-	CASSSHRVREQYF	TGTGCCAGCAGTTCCCACAGGGTTCGCGAGCAGTACTTC
-	15	TRBV6-4	TRBJ2-3	-	CASSADQGPTDTQYF	TGTGCCAGCAGTGCGGATCAGGGGCCCACAGATACGCAGTATTTT
-	14	TRBV27	TRBJ2-7	TRBD2	CASSFGGSSSEQYF	TGTGCCAGCAGTTTCGGCGGGAGCTCCTCCGAGCAGTACTTC
-	14	TRBV20-1	TRBJ2-7	TRBD2	CSASGLADSYEQYF	TGCAGTGCTAGCGGCCTAGCGGACTCCTACGAGCAGTACTTC
-	14	TRBV5-1	TRBJ1-3	-	CASSLEGREDTIYF	TGCGCCAGCAGCTTGGAGGGTAGGGAGGACACCATATATTTT